This TCR beta chain appears in the sequencing data of a study of blood T cells in healthy people across ages. A second PCR, run for about 7 to 12 cycles, used a sample-barcoded 5' primer plus a J-beta primer mix. From the 5' RACE reads, TCRdb called clonotypes with MiXCR, one entry per CDR3 protein. The sample includes about 570,000 distinct CDR3 sequences, 25% to 30% seen only once; the top ten take approximately 17%. Germline V gene lookup returns CDR1 MNHEY and CDR2 SVGAGI. The J segment lost 5 bases and the V segment lost 5 bases, leaving 7 bases of the junction unmatched. This CDR3 region has 14 residues.

The sequence came from a woman aged 65 to 85 in good health. This chain connects TRBV6-5 to TRBJ2-7, with 9 bases fitting TRBD1. The specimen sequenced was blood. The CDR3 DNA reads TGTGCCAGCAGTACCGGGACAGGGAGCCACGAGCAGTACTTC. Protein: CASSTGTGSHEQYF.